This T cell receptor beta chain comes out of a study of blood T cells in healthy people across ages. A second PCR of 7 to 11 cycles used a sample-barcoded 5' primer and a J-beta primer mix. TCRdb redid the calling of the 5' RACE reads with MiXCR, one entry per CDR3 protein. There are 750,000 or so distinct CDR3 sequences in the sample; just under 25% occur only once, and more than 7.5% lies in the top ten. This clonotype was found a few times. The germline gives CDR1 SQVTM, CDR2 ANQGSEA. This CDR3 contains 12 residues. V trimming: 8 bases; J trimming: 7 bases; junction bases outside the gene matches: 7. In addition, the sample was reused for a study of T cells of mothers and their children.

This chain links TRBV29-1 with TRBJ2-4, with 8 bases fitting TRBD1. The receptor was isolated from a boy aged 5-17 years in good health. The specimen was blood. The CDR3 coding sequence is TGCAGCTTTAAGACAGGGGCGAACATTCAGTACTTC. Its translation: CSFKTGANIQYF.